The 7 T cell receptor beta chains in this list originate from one sample, sequenced in a study of T cell responses to AZD1222 COVID-19 vaccine. This table comes from immunoSEQ multiplex PCR, and its TCRdb copy is limited to in-frame clones, with some not included. The sample has some 110,000 clones, around 83% seen once. This specimen consisted of peripheral blood, obtained 28 days after the second AZD1222 dose. The receptors were sampled from an adult who received the AZD1222 COVID-19 vaccine.

Worth noting for this clone: The junction does not match germline at one end; this may be a read error. This chain joins TRBV29-1 and TRBJ2-7; unclear D gene. The CDR3 is 11 residues long. Germline-derived CDR1 and CDR2 are SQVTM and ANQGSEA. CDR3 loop: CSTVMETTEFF. In DNA, the CDR3 is TGCAGTACCGTCATGGAAACCACCGAATTTTTC.

The rearrangement links TRBV5-1 to TRBJ1-2; D perhaps matches TRBD1 (5 bases). V lost 5 bases and J lost 7, with 18 bases in between. There are 14 residues in the CDR3. Germline V gives CDR1 SGHRS, CDR2 YFSETQ. CDR3 DNA: TGCGCCAGCAGTTTCGGCGGGGACGTGGTTGGCTACACCTTC. This gives the protein CASSFGGDVVGYTF.

The genes are TRBV7-2 and TRBJ2-7; TRBD2 matches at 9 bases. Germline lookup yields CDR1 SGHTA and CDR2 FQGNSA. J lost 0 bases, V lost 4 bases, and 7 bases had no gene match. This CDR3 comprises 16 residues. In DNA, the CDR3 is TGTGCCAGCAGCTCCCGAGCGGGGGGCCTCTCCTACGAGCAGTACTTC. It yields the protein CASSSRAGGLSYEQYF.

The genes are TRBV28 and TRBJ1-1; TRBD1 aligns across 9 bases. Trimming removed 5 bases from V and 9 bases from J; junction bases left unmatched: 13. CDR3 length: 15 amino acids. Germline V CDR1 and CDR2: MDHEN, SYDVKM. CDR3 amino acids: CASSPSVPGQGQAFF. For the CDR3, the DNA is TGTGCCAGCAGTCCCAGCGTCCCGGGACAGGGTCAAGCTTTCTTT.

The V gene is TRBV3-1 (or the pseudogene TRBV3-2), the J gene TRBJ2-5; D could derive from TRBD1 or TRBD2 (5 bases each). Per the germline V gene, CDR1 is LGHDT and CDR2 is YNNKEL (reference sequence). The CDR3 contains 13 residues. Deletions cut 4 bases from V and 7 bases from J, with 13 bases between. CDR3 nucleotides: TGTGCCAGCAGCCGGGACCCAGGACCGACCCAGTACTTC. As protein: CASSRDPGPTQYF.

The V and J genes are TRBV7-6 and TRBJ2-5; D is perhaps TRBD1 (5 bases). The CDR3 sequence is 17 residues long. V was pared by 0 bases and J by 5 bases, with 19 bases between. Germline lookup yields CDR1 SGHVS and CDR2 FNYEAQ. The CDR3 DNA follows: TGTGCCAGCAGCTTAGCGGCAGGGTATAGTGGTAGGGAGACCCAGTACTTC. Translated, it gives CASSLAAGYSGRETQYF.

The rearrangement links TRBV3-1 (or the pseudogene TRBV3-2) to TRBJ2-5, with D possibly matching TRBD1 (5 bases). CDR1 LGHDT and CDR2 YNNKEL come from the germline V gene (reference sequence). V lost 1 base and J lost 2, with 17 bases in between. The CDR3 covers 17 residues. This CDR3 reads CASSQGEYLRDQETQYF. CDR3 in DNA: TGTGCCAGCAGCCAAGGGGAATATCTCAGGGATCAAGAGACCCAGTACTTC.